The 32 T cell receptor beta chains below were found in one sample sequenced in a study of T cell responses to AZD1222 COVID-19 vaccine. Repertoires were generated with immunoSEQ multiplex PCR, while TCRdb's copy carries only in-frame clones and drops some. The table has 150,000 or so clones, around 89% seen once; the top ten hold 2.2%. The sequencing here drew on peripheral blood, taken on day 0 of AZD1222 vaccination. These receptors were collected from an adult in good health.

The chain joins TRBV19 to TRBJ1-6, with 9 positions matching TRBD1. Per germline, CDR1 LNHDA and CDR2 SQIVND (reference sequence). This CDR3 is 14 amino acids long. V dropped 6 bases and J dropped 7; count of bases not matched to a gene: 4. The CDR3 DNA reads as TGTGCCAGTAGCCGGGACAGGGAGAATTCACCCCTCCACTTT. Protein: CASSRDRENSPLHF.

The rearrangement links TRBV24-1 to TRBJ2-1, with D perhaps matching TRBD2 (6 bases). Trimming removed 4 bases at V and 7 bases at J, with 16 bases between. Germline CDR1 and CDR2: KGHDR and SFDVKD. The CDR3 runs to 15 residues. The chain's CDR3 is CATSDLSGSGNEQFF. Written as DNA, the CDR3 is TGTGCCACCAGTGACCTTTCGGGTAGCGGTAATGAGCAGTTCTTC.

The CDR3 here is CASSRAGTPARGYTF. In DNA form, the CDR3 reads TGTGCCAGCAGCCGAGCCGGGACACCAGCCCGGGGCTACACCTTC. The chain joins TRBV7-8 to TRBJ1-2; tentative D call: TRBD1 (6 bases). This CDR3 has 15 residues. The germline V and J ends were trimmed by 5 bases and 8 bases, with 21 bases remaining between them. CDR1 is SGHVS and CDR2 is FQNEAQ in the germline V gene.

The count of this clone is one. V is TRBV27 and J is TRBJ1-1; D not certain. This CDR3 has 13 amino acids. Germline V gene lookup returns CDR1 MNHEY and CDR2 SMNVEV (reference sequence). V shed 3 bases and J shed 1 base, with 6 bases lying between them. CDR3 region: CASSLAANTEAFF. CDR3 bases: TGTGCCAGCAGTTTGGCAGCGAACACTGAAGCTTTCTTT.

The chain links TRBV5-1 to TRBJ2-5; D gene ambiguous. This CDR3 contains 12 residues. V shed 0 bases and J shed 5 bases, with 5 bases lying between them. CDR1 is SGHRS, CDR2 YFSETQ, per germline. CDR3: CASSLVKETQYF. The CDR3 DNA reads as TGCGCCAGCAGCTTGGTAAAGGAGACCCAGTACTTC.

The rearrangement joins TRBV24-1 to TRBJ2-1, with D tentatively TRBD2 (6 bases). V was shortened by 4 bases and J by 0 bases, with 12 bases between the two germline ends. CDR1 and CDR2 (germline): KGHDR, SFDVKD. This CDR3 is built from 16 residues. The CDR3 reads CATSDQDYSSYNEQFF. The CDR3, as DNA: TGTGCCACCAGTGACCAGGACTACAGCTCCTACAATGAGCAGTTCTTC.

The sample holds one count of this clone. The V gene is TRBV18, the J gene TRBJ2-1; 8 bases align to TRBD2. The CDR3 consists of 14 residues. Germline CDR1 reads KGHSH; CDR2 reads LQKENI. Trimming at V came to 5 bases and at J to 2 bases, leaving 2 bases not matched to a gene. The DNA of the CDR3 is TGTGCCAGCTCAGGACTAGCCACCTACAATGAGCAGTTCTTC. Its translation is CASSGLATYNEQFF.

This clone was detected a few times. The rearrangement joins TRBV29-1 to TRBJ1-2; D possibly corresponds to TRBD1 (5 bases). V shed 8 bases and J shed 4 bases, with 8 bases lying between them. CDR1 and CDR2 (germline): SQVTM, ANQGSEA. The CDR3 sequence is 10 residues long. The CDR3 spells CSCDSYGYTF. In nucleotides, the CDR3 is TGCAGCTGCGACAGCTATGGCTACACCTTC.

CDR3 bases: TGTGCCAGCAGTCTTGACAGATTCGGGGAGACCCAGTACTTC. This codes for CASSLDRFGETQYF. The chain couples TRBV6-1 to TRBJ2-5; a weak D match, TRBD1 (5 bases). CDR3 size: 14 residues. V lost 5 bases to trimming and J lost 5 bases, with 15 bases between them. Germline-derived CDR1 and CDR2 are MNHNS and SASEGT.

The chain uses TRBV7-3 and TRBJ2-6, with unresolved D. This CDR3 region has 15 residues. V lost 4 bases, J lost 0 bases, and 7 bases lay in between. CDR1 and CDR2 from the germline V gene are SGHTA and FQGTGA. This chain's CDR3 is CASSSVTSGANVLTF. CDR3 bases: TGTGCCAGCAGCTCGGTGACCTCTGGGGCCAACGTCCTGACTTTC.

Details on this clone: Other nucleotide sequences in the sample specify the same CDR3. The rearrangement joins TRBV5-4 to TRBJ2-2; 10 nucleotides align to TRBD2. With 0 bases clipped from V and 5 bases from J, the junction kept 1 base outside the gene matches. The CDR3 is 15 residues long. From germline, CDR1 is SGHNT and CDR2 YYREEE (reference sequence). CDR3 in amino acids: CASSLGLAGTGELFF. CDR3 coding DNA: TGTGCCAGCAGCTTGGGACTAGCGGGTACCGGGGAGCTGTTTTTT.

The V gene is TRBV11-2, the J gene TRBJ1-2; D is ambiguous. Germline assignment: CDR1 SGHAT and CDR2 FQNNGV. Trimming removed 5 bases at V and 0 bases at J, with 13 bases between. The CDR3 is 15 residues long. The CDR3 region is CASSLRYDANYGYTF. The DNA for the CDR3 is TGTGCCAGCAGCCTTCGGTATGACGCTAACTATGGCTACACCTTC.

Only one count was recorded for this clone. The chain carries TRBV4-3 and TRBJ1-2; 8 bases are a match to TRBD1. Per germline, CDR1 LGHNA and CDR2 YSLEER. Losses at the gene ends were 4 bases for V and 5 bases for J; bases not matched to a gene: 12. The CDR3 contains 16 residues. Here the CDR3 reads CASSPGEDRVPYGYTF. The DNA of the CDR3 is TGCGCCAGCAGCCCAGGGGAGGACAGGGTACCATATGGCTACACCTTC.

The chain couples TRBV5-5 to TRBJ1-2; weak D call: TRBD1 (6 bases). This CDR3 has 14 amino acids. V gave up 0 bases and J gave up 8 bases, with 14 bases separating them. Per the germline V gene, CDR1 is SGHKS and CDR2 is YYEKEE (reference sequence). The CDR3 sequence: CASSLVPGAVGYTF. The CDR3 region has the DNA TGTGCCAGCAGCTTGGTGCCAGGGGCGGTAGGCTACACCTTC.

The CDR3: CATSTGTVGRGYTF. CDR3 DNA sequence: TGTGCCACCAGCACCGGGACAGTAGGTAGAGGCTACACCTTC. The rearrangement uses TRBV15 and TRBJ1-2, with 7 bases identical to TRBD1. The ends lost 4 bases at V and 8 bases at J; junction bases unmatched: 10. Germline loops: CDR1 LNHNV, CDR2 YYDKDF (reference sequence). This CDR3 contains 14 residues.

The genes are TRBV3-1 (or the pseudogene TRBV3-2) and TRBJ2-2; D remains ambiguous. V was pared by 1 base and J by 4 bases, with 10 bases between. CDR3 size: 15 residues. CDR1 is LGHDT, CDR2 YNNKEL, per germline (reference sequence). The CDR3 DNA reads as TGTGCCAGCAGCCAAGGGCCAAGATCCACCGGGGAGCTGTTTTTT. Translating gives CASSQGPRSTGELFF.

The rearrangement links TRBV9 to TRBJ2-1; 8 bases map to TRBD1. The germline V gene has CDR1 SGDLS and CDR2 YYNGEE. V gave up 1 base and J gave up 5 bases; unmatched junction bases: 5. The CDR3 is made up of 15 amino acids. The CDR3 here is CASSVKGTGNNEQFF. The CDR3 DNA reads TGTGCCAGCAGCGTAAAGGGGACAGGAAACAATGAGCAGTTCTTC. The full variable domain, completed using reference TRBV9 and TRBJ2-1, is DSGVTQTPKHLITATGQRVTLRCSPRSGDLSVYWYQQSLDQGLQFLIQYYNGEERAKGNILERFSAQQFPDLHSELNLSSLELGDSALYFCASSVKGTGNNEQFFGPGTRLTVL.

The V call is TRBV7-6, the J call TRBJ2-1; TRBD1 might be the D (5 bases). Trimming left V 5 bases short and J 0 bases short, with 14 bases between. The germline CDR1 and CDR2 sequences are SGHVS and FNYEAQ. This CDR3 is built from 16 residues. The CDR3: CASSPRVESSYNEQFF. CDR3 sequence (DNA): TGTGCCAGCAGCCCCAGGGTAGAGAGCTCCTACAATGAGCAGTTCTTC.

The V gene is TRBV7-3, the J gene TRBJ2-7; TRBD1 aligns across 7 bases. The CDR3 runs to 15 residues. Germline V gene sequence: CDR1 SGHTA, CDR2 FQGTGA. The V gene end was trimmed by 5 bases and the J gene end by 2 bases; junction bases not matched to a gene: 9. The CDR3 region is CASSLDRVSTYEQYF. DNA of the CDR3: TGTGCCAGCAGCCTCGACAGGGTATCAACCTACGAGCAGTACTTC.

The gene calls are TRBV19 and TRBJ2-1; a weak D match, TRBD2 (6 bases). The CDR3 is 13 residues long. From germline, CDR1 is LNHDA and CDR2 SQIVND (reference sequence). V lost 6 bases and J lost 9, with 15 bases in between. This CDR3 is CASSVSGVSEQFF. Written as DNA, the CDR3 is TGTGCCAGTAGCGTGTCGGGAGTTAGTGAGCAGTTCTTC.

The chain has TRBV30 and TRBJ1-1; the D is unclear. Germline values: CDR1 GTSNPN, CDR2 SVGIG (reference sequence). The V gene lost 6 bases and the J gene lost 3 bases, with 11 bases spanning the gap. The CDR3 sequence is 12 residues long. The CDR3 reads CACNAAYTEAFF. CDR3 sequence (DNA): TGTGCCTGCAACGCTGCTTACACTGAAGCTTTCTTT.

V usage is TRBV21-1 and J usage is TRBJ2-5. TRBV21-1 is assigned pseudogene status. The length of the CDR3 is 15 residues. The CDR3 DNA sequence: TGTGCCAGCAGCCCACCAGTAGGACCCCAAGAGACCCAGTACTTC. Translated: CASSPPVGPQETQYF.

V is TRBV10-3 and J is TRBJ1-4; D perhaps matches TRBD1 (6 bases). The germline V gene has CDR1 ENHRY and CDR2 SYGVKD. V lost 0 bases, J lost 7 bases, and 15 bases lay in between. The CDR3 covers 16 residues. The CDR3 DNA reads TGTGCCATCAGTGAGTCAAGGCGGGGGGCATCTGAAAAACTGTTTTTT. This gives the protein CAISESRRGASEKLFF.

The genes are TRBV7-9 and TRBJ1-6; D might be TRBD1 (5 bases). The germline V gene has CDR1 SEHNR and CDR2 FQNEAQ (reference sequence). The CDR3 has 14 residues. Trimming pared 0 bases from V and 9 bases from J, leaving 9 bases between. For the CDR3, the DNA is TGTGCCAGCAGCTTAGCTATGGGGGGTTCACCCCTCCACTTT. Protein: CASSLAMGGSPLHF.

This chain connects TRBV5-4 to TRBJ2-7, with a weak D call TRBD1 (8 bases). Trimming removed 4 bases from V and 4 bases from J, with 15 bases in between. Germline lookup yields CDR1 SGHNT and CDR2 YYREEE (reference sequence). This CDR3 is 14 amino acids long. CDR3 nucleotides: TGTGCCAGCAGCGTTACAGGGGGGGGGTACGAGCAGTACTTC. Amino acid sequence: CASSVTGGGYEQYF.

The V gene is TRBV6-2 or TRBV6-3, the J gene TRBJ2-2, with 8 positions matching TRBD2. The CDR3 runs 17 residues. After removal of 2 bases from V and 2 bases from J, the junction contained 7 bases not matched to a gene. The germline CDR1 and CDR2 sequences are MNHEY and SVGEGT. CDR3 nucleotide sequence: TGTGCCAGCAGTTACATGACTAGCGCGACTAACACCGGGGAGCTGTTTTTT. This translates into CASSYMTSATNTGELFF.

In its sample, this clone was seen a few times. The J gene is TRBJ1-1, the V gene TRBV29-1, with D hard to call. The ends were cut back, 6 bases at V and 9 bases at J, with 11 bases in the middle. The CDR3 is 10 residues long. Germline V gene data show CDR1 as SQVTM and CDR2 as ANQGSEA. Written as DNA, the CDR3 is TGCAGCGTCTTGTACCAGAAAGCTTTCTTT. It yields the protein CSVLYQKAFF.

The CDR3 DNA sequence: TGTGCCAGCAGTTACGTGCCGCGGGGCGAGCAGTACTTC. Amino acid sequence: CASSYVPRGEQYF. J is TRBJ2-7 and V is TRBV6-5, with TRBD2 as a possible D gene (6 bases). V was trimmed by 2 bases and J by 6 bases, leaving 11 bases between them. The CDR3 totals 13 residues. Germline V CDR1 and CDR2: MNHEY, SVGAGI.

The chain carries TRBV25-1 and TRBJ1-3; TRBD1 matches 7 bases. The CDR3 is made up of 14 amino acids. V was pared by 7 bases and J by 4 bases, with 7 bases of the junction left unmatched. Germline lookup yields CDR1 MGHDK and CDR2 SYGVNS. This CDR3 is CASIGDRMGNTIYF. CDR3 sequence (DNA): TGTGCCAGCATAGGGGACAGAATGGGAAACACCATATATTTT. Together with reference TRBV25-1 and TRBJ1-3, the CDR3 gives the full variable domain: EADIYQTPRYLVIGTGKKITLECSQTMGHDKMYWYQQDPGMELHLIHYSYGVNSTEKGDLSSESTVSRIRTEHFPLTLESARPSHTSQYLCASIGDRMGNTIYFGEGSWLTVV.

This clone was counted a single time. The CDR3 nucleotides read TGTGCCAGTAGTATTTTGGGACTAGCGGGAGAGCAGTTCTTC. Amino acids: CASSILGLAGEQFF. This chain uses TRBV19 with TRBJ2-1; TRBD2 aligns across 13 bases. The CDR3 is 14 residues long. V shed 3 bases, J shed 10 bases, and the junction held 3 bases outside the gene matches. Germline loops: CDR1 LNHDA, CDR2 SQIVND (reference sequence). Using reference TRBV19 and TRBJ2-1 for the parts outside the CDR3, the full variable domain is DGGITQSPKYLFRKEGQNVTLSCEQNLNHDAMYWYRQDPGQGLRLIYYSQIVNDFQKGDIAEGYSVSREKKESFPLTVTSAQKNPTAFYLCASSILGLAGEQFFGPGTRLTVL.

The chain is built from TRBV28 and TRBJ1-4; possible D gene TRBD1, 6 bases. The CDR3 runs to 18 residues. From germline, CDR1 is MDHEN and CDR2 SYDVKM. The ends were cut back, 4 bases at V and 6 bases at J, with 24 bases in the middle. Here the CDR3 DNA reads TGTGCCAGCAGTTCTCAGGGAGAAGGGCCCAGGGGATATGAAAAACTGTTTTTT. Its translation: CASSSQGEGPRGYEKLFF.

The gene calls are TRBV11-3 and TRBJ1-4; D is possibly TRBD1 (5 bases). The CDR3 is made up of 14 amino acids. The V end was cut by 4 bases, the J end by 4 bases, with 10 bases between. Germline CDR1 reads SGHNT; CDR2 reads YENEEA. CDR3 sequence (DNA): TGTGCCAGCAGCTGGGGCGGCCGTAATGAAAAACTGTTTTTT. It translates to CASSWGGRNEKLFF.